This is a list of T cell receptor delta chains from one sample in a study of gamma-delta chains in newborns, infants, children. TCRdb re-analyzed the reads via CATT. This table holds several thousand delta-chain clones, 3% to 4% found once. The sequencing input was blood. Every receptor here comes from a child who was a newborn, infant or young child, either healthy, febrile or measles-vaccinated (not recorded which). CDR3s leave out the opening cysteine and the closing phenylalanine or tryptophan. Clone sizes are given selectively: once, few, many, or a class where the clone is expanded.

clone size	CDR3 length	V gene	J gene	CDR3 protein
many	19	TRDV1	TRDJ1	ALGVPPVLGDTLSYTDKLI
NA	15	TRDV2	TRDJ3	ACDTVGDTRDTRQMF
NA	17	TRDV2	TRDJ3	ACDSIGGYSSWDTRQMF
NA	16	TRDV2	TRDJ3	ACDTLGGLSWDTRQMF
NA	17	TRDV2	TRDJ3	ACDTAGAPSSWDTRQMF
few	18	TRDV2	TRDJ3	ACDTVVLGDKDWDTRQMF
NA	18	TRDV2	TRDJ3	ACDKILGGPSSWDTRQMF
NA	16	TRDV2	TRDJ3	ACDTGGYFTWDTRQMF
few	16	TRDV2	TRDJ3	ACDTGTGFSWDTRQTF
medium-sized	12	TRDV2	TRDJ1	ACDVLGDTGKLI
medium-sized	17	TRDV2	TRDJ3	ACDTLLGVSSWDTRQMF
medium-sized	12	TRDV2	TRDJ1	ACDTGGHTDKLI
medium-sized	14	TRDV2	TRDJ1	ACDVLGDEYTDKLI
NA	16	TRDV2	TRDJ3	ACDTWGPSSWDTRQMF
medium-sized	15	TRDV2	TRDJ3	ACDYWGITWDTRQMF
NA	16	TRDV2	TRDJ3	ACDILGDVSWDTRQMF
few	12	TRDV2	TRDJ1	ACDLLGDNDKLI
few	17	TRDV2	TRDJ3	ACDSVYWGNSWGTRQMF
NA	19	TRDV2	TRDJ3	ACDTVLGDTLSSRDTRLMF
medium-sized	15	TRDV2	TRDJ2	ACDSVLGGPLTAQLF
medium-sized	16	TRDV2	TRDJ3	ACDTWGSSSWDTRQMF
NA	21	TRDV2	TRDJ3	ACDPPSLGDVRARSWDTRQMF
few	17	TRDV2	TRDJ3	ACDTVGGYSSWDTRQMF
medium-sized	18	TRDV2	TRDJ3	ACDTYWGIASSWDTRQMF
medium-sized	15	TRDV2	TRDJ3	ACDTVVGSWDTRQMF
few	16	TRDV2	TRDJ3	ACDILGDTPWDTRQMF
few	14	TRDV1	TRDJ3	ALTGGYSWDTRQMF
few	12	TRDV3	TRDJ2	AFRRGPLTAQLF
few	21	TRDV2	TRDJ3	ACDKNTGATITKPSWDTRQMF
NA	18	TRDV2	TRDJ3	ACDRTGGSKVAWGTRQMF
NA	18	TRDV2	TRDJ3	ACDTAGGYFSSWDTRQMF
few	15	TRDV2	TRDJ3	ACDPVLNSWDTRQMF
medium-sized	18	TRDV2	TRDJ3	ACDTAGGYGSSWDTRQMF
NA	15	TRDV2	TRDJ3	ACDTVGIPWDTRQMF
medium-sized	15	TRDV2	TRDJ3	ACDLTGSSWDTRQMF
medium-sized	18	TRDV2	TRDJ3	ACDKVLGDTRSWDTRQMF
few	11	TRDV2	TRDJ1	ACDTWGTDKLI
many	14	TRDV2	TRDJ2	ACDTMGDLLTAQLF
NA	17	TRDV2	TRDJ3	ACDHTGGYFSWDTRQMF
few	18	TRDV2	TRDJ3	ACDALGTPGVSWDTRQMF
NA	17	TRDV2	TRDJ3	ACDAAGVFSSWGTRQMF
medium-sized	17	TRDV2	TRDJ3	ACDTIGGGSSWDTRQMF
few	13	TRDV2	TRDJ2	ACDPMGDTTAQLF